A single sample is the source of the 22 T cell receptor beta chains below, sequenced in a study of T cell responses to AZD1222 COVID-19 vaccine. The assay was immunoSEQ multiplex PCR, and TCRdb's table has in-frame clones only and misses some. Of about 110,000 clones listed, about 94% are singletons. Sequencing used peripheral blood, obtained 28 days after the second AZD1222 dose. The source of these receptors is an adult who received the AZD1222 COVID-19 vaccine.

This chain uses TRBV15 with TRBJ2-7; the D is unclear. The V gene's germline CDR1 is LNHNV and CDR2 YYDKDF (reference sequence). The V and J ends lost 0 bases and 7 bases respectively, with 13 bases between them. The CDR3 covers 14 residues. The CDR3, as DNA: TGTGCCACCAGCAGAGATCATTCCGCCCCGGAGCAGTACTTC. It encodes CATSRDHSAPEQYF.

The rearrangement links TRBV6-2 or TRBV6-3 to TRBJ2-7; no definite D call. V lost 3 bases to trimming and J lost 5 bases, with 23 bases between them. CDR1 and CDR2 (germline): MNHEY, SVGEGT. The CDR3 runs 17 residues. CDR3 sequence reads: CASSYLLMGLQADEQYF. The CDR3 nucleotides read TGTGCCAGCAGTTATCTTCTTATGGGCCTCCAGGCGGACGAGCAGTACTTC.

The chain combines TRBV11-2 with TRBJ2-1; D gene unclear. From germline, CDR1 is SGHAT and CDR2 FQNNGV. This CDR3 has 13 amino acids. Deletions cut 2 bases from V and 6 bases from J, with 8 bases between. Written as DNA, the CDR3 is TGTGCCAGCAGCTTATCCCAGGTCAATGAGCAGTTCTTC. Translated, it gives CASSLSQVNEQFF.

The rearrangement links TRBV6-5 to TRBJ1-2, with D maybe TRBD1 (6 bases). Germline assignment: CDR1 MNHEY and CDR2 SVGAGI. V lost 7 bases and J lost 6, with 15 bases in between. This CDR3 spans 13 amino acids. This CDR3 reads CASTNKGGDGYTF. DNA of the CDR3: TGTGCCAGCACTAACAAAGGGGGAGATGGCTACACCTTC.

V is TRBV6-5 and J is TRBJ2-7; 9 nucleotides agree with TRBD1. Germline V gives CDR1 MNHEY, CDR2 SVGAGI. With V trimmed by 2 bases and J by 2 bases, 1 base remained unmatched. The CDR3 has 14 amino acids. The CDR3 nucleotides are TGTGCCAGCAGTTACCGGGACAGGGCCTACGAGCAGTACTTC. This translates into CASSYRDRAYEQYF.

The J gene is TRBJ1-1, the V gene TRBV6-6, with 7 nucleotides matching TRBD1. The CDR3 has 13 amino acids. Germline CDR1 MNHNY, CDR2 SVGAGI (reference sequence). V shed 5 bases and J 10 bases; nucleotides not matched to a gene: 10. CDR3 coding DNA: TGTGCCAGCAGTCAAAGACAGGGAACAGGAGCTTTCTTT. Protein: CASSQRQGTGAFF.

The rearrangement links TRBV3-1 (or the pseudogene TRBV3-2) to TRBJ2-3; D unclear. Germline lookup yields CDR1 LGHDT and CDR2 YNNKEL (reference sequence). The germline V and J ends were trimmed by 6 bases and 6 bases, with 19 bases remaining between them. CDR3 length: 15 residues. The CDR3 reads CASSPHSQNADTQYF. The CDR3 DNA follows: TGTGCCAGCAGTCCCCATTCCCAAAATGCGGATACGCAGTATTTT.

CDR3 in amino acids: CATSDPTGGDTDTQYF. Written as DNA, the CDR3 is TGTGCCACCAGTGACCCAACAGGGGGTGACACAGATACGCAGTATTTT. The rearrangement uses TRBV24-1 and TRBJ2-3; 8 bases map to TRBD1. This CDR3 is 16 amino acids long. Trimming at V came to 4 bases and at J to 2 bases, leaving 7 bases not matched to a gene. Germline CDR1 KGHDR, CDR2 SFDVKD.

V is TRBV19 and J is TRBJ1-1; D possibly corresponds to TRBD1 (5 bases). V was clipped by 7 bases and J by 9 bases, with 15 bases between them. The CDR3 extends over 12 amino acids. The germline gives CDR1 LNHDA, CDR2 SQIVND (reference sequence). This chain's CDR3 is CASKGMGEKAFF. In DNA, the CDR3 is TGTGCCAGTAAGGGGATGGGAGAGAAAGCTTTCTTT.

The chain has TRBV5-1 and TRBJ1-1; the D gene is possibly TRBD1 (6 bases). The CDR3 is 14 amino acids. V was clipped by 1 base and J by 4 bases, with 11 bases between them. CDR1 SGHRS and CDR2 YFSETQ come from the germline V gene. The CDR3 sequence is CASSLWGGPTEAFF. As DNA, the CDR3 is TGCGCCAGCAGCTTGTGGGGGGGCCCCACTGAAGCTTTCTTT. Using reference TRBV5-1 and TRBJ1-1 for the parts outside the CDR3, the full variable domain is KAGVTQTPRYLIKTRGQQVTLSCSPISGHRSVSWYQQTPGQGLQFLFEYFSETQRNKGNFPGRFSGRQFSNSRSEMNVSTLELGDSALYLCASSLWGGPTEAFFGQGTRLTVV.

The chain combines TRBV6-1 with TRBJ1-5, with TRBD1 matching 7 bases. V shed 2 bases and J 5 bases; nucleotides not matched to a gene: 6. The germline gives CDR1 MNHNS, CDR2 SASEGT. This CDR3 is 15 amino acids long. The CDR3: CASSESVRGYQPQHF. The CDR3 DNA sequence: TGTGCCAGCAGTGAATCCGTCAGGGGGTATCAGCCCCAGCATTTT.

This chain joins TRBV11-2 and TRBJ1-2; D is undetermined. V was cut by 5 bases and J by 6 bases, with 13 bases left in between. Germline assignment: CDR1 SGHAT and CDR2 FQNNGV. This CDR3 comprises 13 residues. The CDR3 region has the DNA TGTGCCAGCAGCGGCCCCGTGGGTAATGGCTACACCTTC. It specifies CASSGPVGNGYTF.

The V and J genes are TRBV18 and TRBJ1-3, with D unresolved. The CDR3 sequence is 13 residues long. From germline, CDR1 is KGHSH and CDR2 LQKENI. Between the trimmed V and J ends, which lost 10 bases and 1 base, there was a span of 11 bases. CDR3 in amino acids: CATKAGSGNTIYF. CDR3 in DNA: TGTGCCACCAAGGCGGGGTCTGGAAACACCATATATTTT.

CDR3 nucleotide sequence: TGTGCCAGCCGGGACAGGAGAAACACCATATATTTT. Protein sequence: CASRDRRNTIYF. The rearrangement links TRBV12-3 or TRBV12-4 to TRBJ1-3; 8 nucleotides match TRBD1. The J segment lost 5 bases and the V segment lost 8 bases, leaving 2 bases of the junction unmatched. The CDR3 extends over 12 amino acids.

The genes are TRBV19 and TRBJ1-6; D remains ambiguous. The ends were cut back, 3 bases at V and 14 bases at J, with 14 bases in the middle. The CDR3 runs to 13 residues. In germline, CDR1 is LNHDA, CDR2 SQIVND (reference sequence). CDR3 protein: CASSIGPLQALHF. In DNA, the CDR3 is TGTGCCAGTAGTATCGGTCCTCTCCAGGCCCTCCACTTT.

The V and J genes are TRBV28 and TRBJ1-5; D call uncertain. The CDR3 has 15 amino acids. Germline lookup yields CDR1 MDHEN and CDR2 SYDVKM. V was trimmed by 10 bases and J by 0 bases, leaving 16 bases between them. Written as DNA, the CDR3 is TGTGCCACCGAAATTTTGAGACATAGCAATCAGCCCCAGCATTTT. This sequence encodes CATEILRHSNQPQHF. Filled out from reference TRBV28 and TRBJ1-5, the complete variable domain reads DVKVTQSSRYLVKRTGEKVFLECVQDMDHENMFWYRQDPGLGLRLIYFSYDVKMKEKGDIPEGYSVSREKKERFSLILESASTNQTSMYLCATEILRHSNQPQHFGDGTRLSIL.

The J gene is TRBJ1-1, the V gene TRBV7-9, with no clear D. The V end lost 4 bases, the J end lost 1 base, and 10 bases lay between the germline ends. The CDR3 is 14 amino acids. Per germline, CDR1 SEHNR and CDR2 FQNEAQ (reference sequence). The CDR3 DNA follows: TGTGCCAGCAGCTCTACCTTCCCGAACACTGAAGCTTTCTTT. Translation gives CASSSTFPNTEAFF.

J is TRBJ2-7 and V is TRBV7-9; 9 bases are shared with TRBD2. CDR1 is SEHNR, CDR2 FQNEAQ, per germline (reference sequence). The CDR3 has 16 residues. V was clipped by 7 bases and J by 2 bases; unmatched bases: 12. The CDR3 bases are TGTGCCAGCACAGAAGCGGGAGGTACCCGAACCTACGAGCAGTACTTC. Protein sequence: CASTEAGGTRTYEQYF.

J is TRBJ2-2 and V is TRBV12-5; 8 nucleotides agree with TRBD1. The CDR3 extends over 15 amino acids. The J segment lost 4 bases and the V segment lost 4 bases, leaving 5 bases of the junction unmatched. Germline V gene data show CDR1 as LGHNT and CDR2 as FRNRAP. CDR3 amino acids: CASGSTGASTGELFF. Written as DNA, the CDR3 is TGTGCTAGTGGTTCGACAGGGGCGAGCACCGGGGAGCTGTTTTTT.

V usage is TRBV6-5 and J usage is TRBJ2-1, with D unclear. Germline V gene sequence: CDR1 MNHEY, CDR2 SVGAGI. This CDR3 spans 16 amino acids. The V gene lost 0 bases and the J gene lost 2 bases, with 11 bases spanning the gap. The CDR3 loop is CASSYSPPATYNEQFF. The CDR3 nucleotides are TGTGCCAGCAGTTACTCGCCCCCAGCGACCTACAATGAGCAGTTCTTC.

The count of this clone is one. The V call is TRBV19, the J call TRBJ1-2; D is unresolved. The germline gives CDR1 LNHDA, CDR2 SQIVND (reference sequence). V gave up 3 bases and J gave up 0 bases, with 8 bases separating them. The CDR3 is 14 residues long. The CDR3: CASSISRANYGYTF. The DNA for the CDR3 is TGTGCCAGTAGTATTAGCAGAGCTAACTATGGCTACACCTTC.

The gene calls are TRBV11-3 and TRBJ2-7; D not resolved. The CDR3 totals 13 residues. V was trimmed by 5 bases and J by 5 bases, leaving 13 bases between them. Germline CDR1 SGHNT, CDR2 YENEEA. CDR3 in amino acids: CASSTASRNEQYF. CDR3 sequence (DNA): TGTGCCAGCAGCACCGCGAGCAGGAACGAGCAGTACTTC.